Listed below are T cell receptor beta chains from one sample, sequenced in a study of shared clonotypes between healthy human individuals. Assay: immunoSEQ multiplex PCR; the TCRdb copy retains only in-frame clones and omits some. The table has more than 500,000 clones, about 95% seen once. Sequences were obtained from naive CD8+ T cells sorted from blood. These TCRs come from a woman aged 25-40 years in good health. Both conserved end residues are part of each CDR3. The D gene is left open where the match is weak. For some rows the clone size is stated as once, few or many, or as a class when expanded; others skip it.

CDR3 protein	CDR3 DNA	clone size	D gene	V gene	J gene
CASSVRDRDGYTF	TGTGCCAGCAGCGTTAGGGACAGGGATGGCTACACCTTC	few	TRBD1	TRBV9	TRBJ1-2
CAWGREHEQYF	TGTGCCTGGGGCCGGGAGCACGAGCAGTACTTC	.	.	TRBV30	TRBJ2-7
CATSRGWTGQETQYF	TGTGCCACCAGCAGAGGTTGGACAGGCCAAGAGACCCAGTACTTC	.	TRBD1	TRBV15	TRBJ2-5
CSVEPSGYVETQYF	TGCAGCGTTGAACCTAGCGGGTACGTGGAGACCCAGTACTTC	.	TRBD2	TRBV29-1	TRBJ2-5
CASSSYGDYGYTF	TGTGCCAGCAGTTCATACGGGGACTATGGCTACACCTTC	.	.	TRBV27	TRBJ1-2
CASRPAGGVTGELFF	TGTGCCAGTCGGCCCGCAGGGGGCGTCACCGGGGAGCTGTTTTTT	.	TRBD1	TRBV27	TRBJ2-2
CASSPGTSGTGELFF	TGTGCCAGCAGTCCAGGGACTAGCGGCACCGGGGAGCTGTTTTTT	once	TRBD2	TRBV27	TRBJ2-2
CASSQGVEQYF	TGCGCCAGCAGCCAAGGAGTTGAGCAGTACTTC	few	.	TRBV4-1	TRBJ2-7
CASSFGYNEQFF	TGCGCCAGCAGCTTCGGATACAATGAGCAGTTCTTC	.	.	TRBV5-1	TRBJ2-1
CASSLSESAEAFF	TGTGCCAGCAGCTTATCAGAGAGCGCTGAAGCTTTCTTT	once	.	TRBV5-8	TRBJ1-1
CASSSGLIGSPEAFF	TGTGCCAGCAGCTCCGGACTTATCGGATCCCCTGAAGCTTTCTTT	.	.	TRBV5-8	TRBJ1-1
CASSEESGRKAYEQYF	TGTGCCAGCAGTGAAGAAAGCGGGAGAAAGGCCTACGAGCAGTACTTC	.	TRBD2	TRBV2	TRBJ2-7
CASSLVDTGTEAFF	TGTGCCAGCAGCTTAGTTGATACGGGGACTGAAGCTTTCTTT	once	.	TRBV7-9	TRBJ1-1
CASSLRLAGGYNEQFF	TGTGCCAGCAGCCTAAGACTAGCGGGAGGGTACAATGAGCAGTTCTTC	.	TRBD2	TRBV13	TRBJ2-1
CASRPGASYNEQFF	TGTGCCAGCCGGCCCGGGGCCTCCTACAATGAGCAGTTCTTC	.	.	TRBV28	TRBJ2-1
CASSPRDRSYEQYF	TGTGCCAGTAGCCCCCGGGACCGCTCCTACGAGCAGTACTTC	.	.	TRBV19	TRBJ2-7
CASSPITSSTGELFF	TGTGCCAGCAGTCCCATCACTAGCTCCACCGGGGAGCTGTTTTTT	.	.	TRBV27	TRBJ2-2
CASSLVIGEQYF	TGTGCCAGCAGCTTAGTAATCGGCGAGCAGTACTTC	.	.	TRBV13	TRBJ2-7
CASSEGSPGAYEQYF	TGTGCCAGCAGTGAAGGAAGTCCGGGGGCTTACGAGCAGTACTTC	.	.	TRBV6-1	TRBJ2-7
CSVEEGGYEQYF	TGCAGCGTTGAAGAAGGCGGCTACGAGCAGTACTTC	.	.	TRBV29-1	TRBJ2-7
CASRPRRGRGTDTQYF	TGTGCCAGCAGACCTCGTAGGGGGCGCGGCACAGATACGCAGTATTTT	.	TRBD1	TRBV7-9	TRBJ2-3
CASSPTGQGKTYEQYF	TGCGCCAGCAGCCCTACCGGACAGGGGAAAACCTACGAGCAGTACTTC	.	TRBD1	TRBV4-1	TRBJ2-7
CASSFTRGTEAFF	TGTGCCAGCAGTTTCACGAGGGGCACTGAAGCTTTCTTT	.	.	TRBV28	TRBJ1-1
CASSSGNYGYTF	TGTGCCAGCAGTTCAGGGAACTATGGCTACACCTTC	.	.	TRBV28	TRBJ1-2
CASRAPGQGHEQYF	TGTGCCAGCAGAGCGCCGGGACAGGGCCACGAGCAGTACTTC	.	TRBD1	TRBV7-9	TRBJ2-7
CASSQVAQGFFSEQYF	TGCGCCAGCAGCCAAGTGGCACAGGGATTTTTTAGCGAGCAGTACTTC	.	.	TRBV4-1	TRBJ2-7
CASSLWEREQYF	TGTGCCAGCAGTTTGTGGGAGCGGGAGCAGTACTTC	.	.	TRBV28	TRBJ2-7
CASSLPGPQHF	TGTGCCAGCAGTTTACCGGGGCCCCAGCATTTT	.	.	TRBV28	TRBJ1-5
CASSTYGTEAEAFF	TGTGCCAGCAGCACATACGGGACAGAGGCTGAAGCTTTCTTT	.	TRBD1	TRBV7-9	TRBJ1-1
CASSIGRGHQPQHF	TGTGCCAGCAGTATAGGACGGGGCCATCAGCCCCAGCATTTT	.	.	TRBV28	TRBJ1-5
CASRYRGRYEQYF	TGCGCCAGCAGATACAGGGGCCGCTACGAGCAGTACTTC	.	TRBD1	TRBV10-1	TRBJ2-7
CASSPRGRSSYNEQFF	TGTGCCAGCAGCCCCCGGGGGCGGAGCTCCTACAATGAGCAGTTCTTC	.	.	TRBV7-9	TRBJ2-1
CASSTAGTLEDF	TGTGCCAGCAGCACAGCCGGAACCCTCGAGGACTTC	.	.	TRBV5-6	TRBJ2-7
CASSFYGDRQYF	TGTGCCAGCAGCTTTTACGGGGATCGACAGTACTTC	.	.	TRBV7-8	TRBJ2-7
CASSLAGWSNTEAFF	TGTGCCAGCAGCTTAGCGGGGTGGAGTAACACTGAAGCTTTCTTT	.	.	TRBV7-6	TRBJ1-1
CASAVSSYNEQFF	TGTGCCAGCGCGGTAAGCTCCTACAATGAGCAGTTCTTC	once	.	TRBV19	TRBJ2-1
CASSLGQFYNEQFF	TGTGCCAGCAGCTTGGGACAATTTTACAATGAGCAGTTCTTC	.	.	TRBV13	TRBJ2-1
CSVVPRGVTTYEQYF	TGCAGCGTTGTGCCCCGAGGGGTTACAACCTACGAGCAGTACTTC	.	.	TRBV29-1	TRBJ2-7
CASSFEREDSYEQYF	TGTGCCAGCAGTTTCGAGCGGGAGGACTCCTACGAGCAGTACTTC	few	TRBD2	TRBV28	TRBJ2-7
CSVLDSYGYTF	TGCAGCGTCCTTGACAGCTATGGCTACACCTTC	.	.	TRBV29-1	TRBJ1-2
CASSPRSGTSRAGELFF	TGTGCCAGCAGTCCTAGGTCCGGGACTAGCCGAGCCGGGGAGCTGTTTTTT	.	TRBD2	TRBV27	TRBJ2-2
CASSQGTGSYEQYF	TGCGCCAGCAGCCAGGGGACAGGGTCCTACGAGCAGTACTTC	.	TRBD1	TRBV5-1	TRBJ2-7
CASSLENYPSNEQFF	TGTGCCAGCAGCTTAGAAAACTATCCGTCTAATGAGCAGTTCTTC	.	.	TRBV7-8	TRBJ2-1
CASSPSTGNLPSSYEQYF	TGTGCCAGCAGCCCCTCGACGGGAAACCTACCCAGCTCCTACGAGCAGTACTTC	once	.	TRBV27	TRBJ2-7
CASSRGGDEQYF	TGTGCCAGCTCACGAGGGGGGGACGAGCAGTACTTC	.	.	TRBV18	TRBJ2-7
CASSVGGVGTEAFF	TGTGCCAGCAGCGTAGGAGGGGTCGGCACTGAAGCTTTCTTT	.	.	TRBV9	TRBJ1-1
CASSFLEGTEAFF	TGTGCCAGCAGCTTCTTAGAAGGCACTGAAGCTTTCTTT	.	.	TRBV5-6	TRBJ1-1
CASSIVQGTEAFF	TGTGCCAGTAGTATCGTCCAGGGGACTGAAGCTTTCTTT	.	.	TRBV19	TRBJ1-1